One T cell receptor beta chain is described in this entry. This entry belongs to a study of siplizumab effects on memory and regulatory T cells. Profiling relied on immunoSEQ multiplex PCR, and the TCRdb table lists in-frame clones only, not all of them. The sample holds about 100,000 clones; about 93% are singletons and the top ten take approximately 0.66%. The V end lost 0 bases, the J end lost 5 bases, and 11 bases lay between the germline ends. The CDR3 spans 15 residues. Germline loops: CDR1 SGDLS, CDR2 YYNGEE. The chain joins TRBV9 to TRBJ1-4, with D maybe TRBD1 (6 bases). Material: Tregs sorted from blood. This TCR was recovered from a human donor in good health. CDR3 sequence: CASSVALQGNEKLFF. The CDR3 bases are TGTGCCAGCAGCGTAGCCCTCCAGGGGAATGAAAAACTGTTTTTT. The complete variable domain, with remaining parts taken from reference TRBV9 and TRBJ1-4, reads DSGVTQTPKHLITATGQRVTLRCSPRSGDLSVYWYQQSLDQGLQFLIQYYNGEERAKGNILERFSAQQFPDLHSELNLSSLELGDSALYFCASSVALQGNEKLFFGSGTQLSVL.